This entry is about one T cell receptor (beta chain). These data are taken from a study of blood T cell repertoires in COVID-19. The authors' processing: Amplification with reference gene primers provided the estimates of nucleated cell counts. Here immunoSEQ multiplex PCR was the method, and the copy in TCRdb shows in-frame clones only, minus some. The D gene and trimming were derived from the DNA, and the V and J assignments and clone size from that table. The repertoire holds about 80,000 clones, with roughly four fifths as singletons. Germline V lookup: CDR1 SGHAT, CDR2 FQNNGV. This CDR3 contains 16 residues. Trimming cost V 5 bases and J 0 bases, with 14 bases left between them.

The receptor was isolated from a man aged 65 to 79 with active or convalescent COVID-19. The V call is TRBV11-2, the J call TRBJ1-3; weak D call: TRBD1 (6 bases). The specimen was peripheral blood. The CDR3 DNA sequence: TGTGCCAGCAGCCGCGGGAGGGGGAGCTCTGGAAACACCATATATTTT. Its translation is CASSRGRGSSGNTIYF.